This T cell receptor beta chain comes out of a study of blood T cell repertoires in COVID-19. Study background: Sites in the United States, Italy and Spain provided acute and convalescent COVID-19 samples. From T cells, B-cell-depleted T cells, or PBMCs came the material, which was cDNA or gDNA.

Trimming removed 5 bases from V and 2 bases from J, with 7 bases in between. The CDR3 runs to 13 residues. Germline assignment: CDR1 KGHDR and CDR2 SFDVKD. Measured with immunoSEQ multiplex PCR; TCRdb has only the in-frame clones, and not every one. Among 180,000 or so clones listed, around nine tenths were seen once. Enrollees, roughly 18 to 89 years old, lived in 24 US areas. Participant-given clinical history determined each cohort assignment. V gene TRBV24-1 combines with J gene TRBJ2-3; D gene ambiguous. The sequenced sample consisted of PBMCs or T cells enriched from blood (not recorded which). This TCR derives from a woman between 18 and 30 years old who had recovered from COVID-19. The CDR3 spells CATSVYNTDTQYF. CDR3 in DNA: TGTGCCACCAGTGTTTACAACACAGATACGCAGTATTTT.